A single sample is the source of the 26 T cell receptor beta chains below, sequenced in a study of OX40 agonist ivuxolimab in advanced cancers. Produced via immunoSEQ multiplex PCR; TCRdb's table is partial and in-frame only. The sample carries tens of thousands of clones, approximately 80% recorded once. Sample: CD4+ or CD8+ T cells sorted from blood, taken in a trial of the OX40 agonist ivuxolimab. The source of these receptors is an adult with an advanced solid tumor such as melanoma, head and neck, liver or kidney cancer.

The chain uses TRBV30 and TRBJ1-1, with D possibly being TRBD1 (5 bases). Between the trimmed V and J ends, which lost 3 bases and 4 bases, there was a span of 12 bases. CDR1 and CDR2 (germline): GTSNPN, SVGIG (reference sequence). CDR3 size: 13 residues. CDR3: CAWSDRGGTEAFF. The DNA for the CDR3 is TGTGCCTGGAGCGATCGGGGGGGCACTGAAGCTTTCTTT.

The J gene is TRBJ2-3, the V gene TRBV19; perhaps TRBD1 as D (6 bases). Germline CDR1 and CDR2: LNHDA and SQIVND (reference sequence). V gave up 3 bases and J gave up 4 bases, with 14 bases separating them. This CDR3 contains 15 residues. The CDR3 nucleotides are TGTGCCAGTAGTATGGACAGTCAAATCTCAGATACGCAGTATTTT. This encodes CASSMDSQISDTQYF.

The V and J genes are TRBV27 and TRBJ2-3; 9 nucleotides agree with TRBD2. The germline V gene has CDR1 MNHEY and CDR2 SMNVEV (reference sequence). V was clipped by 3 bases and J by 3 bases; unmatched bases: 7. The CDR3 has 16 residues. DNA for the CDR3: TGTGCCAGCAGTTTTTCGACTAGCGGCAAGACAGATACGCAGTATTTT. It codes for CASSFSTSGKTDTQYF.

The rearrangement links TRBV4-3 to TRBJ1-6; D is ambiguous. V was cut by 3 bases and J by 0 bases, with 12 bases left in between. The CDR3 totals 17 residues. CDR1 and CDR2 from the germline V gene are LGHNA and YSLEER. CDR3 sequence (DNA): TGCGCCAGCAGCCAGGGCACCGCGAGCTCCTATAATTCACCCCTCCACTTT. Residues: CASSQGTASSYNSPLHF.

This clone was found a few times. Germline is not matched at one junction end, which may reflect a read error. V and J are TRBV7-7 and TRBJ2-1, with TRBD2 matching 10 bases. Germline CDR1 SSHAT, CDR2 FNYEAQ (reference sequence). CDR3 length: 15 amino acids. CDR3 nucleotide sequence: TGTGCTAGCAGCTTAGCGGGGGGAAATTACAATGAGCAGTTCTTC. Translation: CASSLAGGNYNEQFF.

The V and J genes are TRBV4-1 and TRBJ1-5, with D possibly matching TRBD1 (6 bases). This CDR3 has 17 amino acids. CDR1 and CDR2 from the germline V gene are MGHRA and YSYEKL. V dropped 2 bases and J dropped 4 bases, with 18 bases sitting between them. CDR3 nucleotides: TGCGCCAGCAGCCAACCAAGCAGGGGACTCTTAAATCAGCCCCAGCATTTT. Translation: CASSQPSRGLLNQPQHF.

The chain joins TRBV5-6 to TRBJ1-1; D is possibly TRBD1 (5 bases). The CDR3 loop spans 15 amino acids. The V gene lost 5 bases and the J gene lost 12 bases, with 26 bases spanning the gap. Germline-derived CDR1 and CDR2 are SGHDT and YYEEEE. CDR3 DNA sequence: TGTGCCAGCAGTCCGGAGGAGGGGTACGGCATTAGAACTTTCTTT. Translation: CASSPEEGYGIRTFF.

This clone was recorded once. This chain connects TRBV7-2 to TRBJ2-2, with a tentative D call TRBD2 (6 bases). CDR1 is SGHTA, CDR2 FQGNSA, per germline. Trimming took off 0 bases at V and 5 bases at J, with 16 bases between the two ends. The CDR3 runs 17 residues. The CDR3 reads CASSLAPPGVGTGELFF. The DNA of the CDR3 is TGTGCCAGCAGCTTAGCGCCCCCGGGAGTGGGAACCGGGGAGCTGTTTTTT.

The J gene is TRBJ2-7, the V gene TRBV19, with D unresolved. Germline assignment: CDR1 LNHDA and CDR2 SQIVND (reference sequence). The CDR3 covers 14 residues. V lost 4 bases to trimming and J lost 3 bases, with 13 bases between them. The CDR3 DNA follows: TGTGCCAGTAGTACCCTATACTGTGTCTACGAGCAGTACGTC. It specifies CASSTLYCVYEQYV.

The V gene is TRBV4-3, the J gene TRBJ2-3; weak D call: TRBD2 (5 bases). The length of the CDR3 is 14 residues. The germline V gene has CDR1 LGHNA and CDR2 YSLEER. The V gene lost 3 bases and the J gene lost 1 base, with 8 bases spanning the gap. Here the CDR3 reads CASSQYGGTDTQYF. The CDR3 DNA follows: TGCGCCAGCAGCCAGTACGGGGGCACAGATACGCAGTATTTT.

V gene TRBV7-3 combines with J gene TRBJ2-5, with a possible D match to TRBD2 (5 bases). The CDR3 length is 13 residues. The V end was cut by 1 base, the J end by 5 bases, with 8 bases between. CDR1 SGHTA and CDR2 FQGTGA come from the germline V gene. CDR3 nucleotides: TGTGCCAGCAGCTTAATTGGGGAGGAGACCCAGTACTTC. Protein: CASSLIGEETQYF.

This chain uses TRBV13 with TRBJ1-5, with 10 bases matching TRBD1. The CDR3 loop spans 14 amino acids. Per germline, CDR1 PRHDT and CDR2 FYEKMQ (reference sequence). V shed 6 bases, J shed 8 bases, and the junction held 7 bases outside the gene matches. In DNA form, the CDR3 reads TGTGCCAGCAGTATGGGGGACAGGGGTGAGCCCCAGCATTTT. Its translation: CASSMGDRGEPQHF.

The chain links TRBV6-4 to TRBJ1-1; possible D gene TRBD1, 6 bases. Germline V lookup: CDR1 MRHNA, CDR2 SNTAGT. V dropped 4 bases and J dropped 7 bases, with 13 bases sitting between them. The CDR3 spans 13 residues. CDR3 region: CASSVQGIDEAFF. The CDR3 nucleotides are TGTGCCAGCAGTGTTCAGGGGATCGATGAAGCTTTCTTT.

This clone was seen a single time. The chain links TRBV7-9 to TRBJ2-5; 8 bases are a match to TRBD1. Germline CDR1 reads SEHNR; CDR2 reads FQNEAQ (reference sequence). Losses at the gene ends were 2 bases for V and 1 base for J; bases not matched to a gene: 6. The CDR3 is 16 residues long. CDR3: CASSLKPGQVQETQYF. The CDR3 DNA reads TGTGCCAGCAGCTTAAAACCGGGACAGGTCCAAGAGACCCAGTACTTC.

CDR3 loop: CASSSTLTESTQYF. The CDR3 DNA sequence: TGTGCCAGCAGCTCAACCTTGACGGAGAGCACGCAGTATTTT. The chain links TRBV5-4 to TRBJ2-3, with D hard to call. The V gene's germline CDR1 is SGHNT and CDR2 YYREEE (reference sequence). The CDR3 runs to 14 residues. Trimming stripped 3 bases from V and 9 bases from J, with 17 bases between.

The chain carries TRBV6-6 and TRBJ1-5; no clear D gene. V was cut by 8 bases and J by 2 bases, with 13 bases left in between. This CDR3 is 14 amino acids long. Germline V lookup: CDR1 MNHNY, CDR2 SVGAGI (reference sequence). The chain's CDR3 is CASLSWARNQPQHF. In DNA form, the CDR3 reads TGTGCCAGCCTGTCGTGGGCCCGCAATCAGCCCCAGCATTTT.

In DNA, the CDR3 is TGTGCCAGCAGCGCCGGGACTAGCGGGAGGATCATTCCCCTCTACGAGCAGTACTTC. Its protein is CASSAGTSGRIIPLYEQYF. The chain couples TRBV14 to TRBJ2-7; 15 nucleotides line up with TRBD2. Trimming removed 5 bases from V and 3 bases from J; junction bases left unmatched: 14. CDR1 and CDR2 (germline): SGHDN, FVKESK. The CDR3 contains 19 residues.

This clone was found a few times. The chain joins TRBV5-6 to TRBJ1-5; tentatively, D is TRBD1 (6 bases). CDR1 is SGHDT and CDR2 is YYEEEE in the germline V gene. Trimming shortened V by 4 bases and J by 6 bases, and 17 bases separated the two germline ends. There are 15 residues in the CDR3. CDR3 sequence reads: CASSLLSGGPQPQHF. Here the CDR3 DNA reads TGTGCCAGCAGCCTGTTGTCTGGGGGCCCTCAGCCCCAGCATTTT.

V and J are TRBV28 and TRBJ2-1; D is unresolved. CDR3 length equals 12 residues. CDR1 MDHEN and CDR2 SYDVKM come from the germline V gene. V gave up 6 bases and J gave up 6 bases, with 9 bases separating them. The CDR3 nucleotides are TGTGCCAGCAGCTCAGTTGGCAATGAGCAGTTCTTC. Translated, it gives CASSSVGNEQFF. Complete variable domain (other parts from reference TRBV28 and TRBJ2-1): DVKVTQSSRYLVKRTGEKVFLECVQDMDHENMFWYRQDPGLGLRLIYFSYDVKMKEKGDIPEGYSVSREKKERFSLILESASTNQTSMYLCASSSVGNEQFFGPGTRLTVL.

The chain combines TRBV5-1 with TRBJ2-2, with 8 bases matching TRBD2. The CDR3 contains 17 residues. J lost 4 bases, V lost 0 bases, and 8 bases had no gene match. Germline CDR1 reads SGHRS; CDR2 reads YFSETQ. CDR3 region: CASSLESSGRGTGELFF. The CDR3 nucleotides are TGCGCCAGCAGCTTGGAAAGCAGCGGGAGAGGCACCGGGGAGCTGTTTTTT.

The chain links TRBV5-4 to TRBJ2-5, with 13 bases identical to TRBD2. The J segment lost 4 bases and the V segment lost 6 bases, leaving 12 bases of the junction unmatched. The CDR3 covers 17 residues. Germline V gene data show CDR1 as SGHNT and CDR2 as YYREEE (reference sequence). CDR3 nucleotide sequence: TGTGCCAGCAACCGACGGACTAGCGGGAGCATCCGAGAGACCCAGTACTTC. This codes for CASNRRTSGSIRETQYF.

V gene TRBV28 combines with J gene TRBJ2-3; TRBD2 matches at 8 bases. The CDR3 runs 15 residues. Unmatched junction bases numbered 12, after V lost 6 bases and J lost 7 bases. Per germline, CDR1 MDHEN and CDR2 SYDVKM. CDR3 sequence (DNA): TGTGCCAGCAGCGAGCGGGAGAGGTTTAGAAATACGCAGTATTTT. This gives the protein CASSERERFRNTQYF.

This chain uses TRBV5-1 with TRBJ2-2; no firm D call. Germline loops: CDR1 SGHRS, CDR2 YFSETQ. The CDR3 runs to 16 residues. The germline V and J ends were trimmed by 1 base and 0 bases, with 10 bases remaining between them. The CDR3 loop is CASSLLAYPNTGELFF. The CDR3 DNA reads TGCGCCAGCAGCTTGTTGGCATATCCGAACACCGGGGAGCTGTTTTTT.

The chain uses TRBV28 and TRBJ2-5; a possible D gene is TRBD2 (6 bases). The CDR3 loop spans 16 amino acids. Germline V lookup: CDR1 MDHEN, CDR2 SYDVKM. Trimming took 2 bases from V and 4 from J, leaving 17 bases between them. CDR3 nucleotide sequence: TGTGCCAGCAGTTTAATCCCAGGAGGGTGGGGAGAGACCCAGTACTTC. Translation gives CASSLIPGGWGETQYF.

The rearrangement joins TRBV28 to TRBJ2-3, with D tentatively TRBD2 (6 bases). The CDR3 covers 18 residues. The germline CDR1 and CDR2 sequences are MDHEN and SYDVKM. V gave up 0 bases and J gave up 4 bases, with 20 bases separating them. The CDR3 loop is CASSLWGEGGMGADTQYF. The DNA for the CDR3 is TGTGCCAGCAGTTTATGGGGCGAGGGCGGGATGGGCGCAGATACGCAGTATTTT.

The chain carries TRBV19 and TRBJ1-5, with TRBD1 matching 11 bases. Germline V CDR1 and CDR2: LNHDA, SQIVND (reference sequence). The CDR3 has 16 amino acids. The J segment lost 5 bases and the V segment lost 2 bases, leaving 5 bases of the junction unmatched. CDR3 DNA: TGTGCCAGTAGTATAACGTGGGACAGGGGGGATCAGCCCCAGCATTTT. Translation: CASSITWDRGDQPQHF.